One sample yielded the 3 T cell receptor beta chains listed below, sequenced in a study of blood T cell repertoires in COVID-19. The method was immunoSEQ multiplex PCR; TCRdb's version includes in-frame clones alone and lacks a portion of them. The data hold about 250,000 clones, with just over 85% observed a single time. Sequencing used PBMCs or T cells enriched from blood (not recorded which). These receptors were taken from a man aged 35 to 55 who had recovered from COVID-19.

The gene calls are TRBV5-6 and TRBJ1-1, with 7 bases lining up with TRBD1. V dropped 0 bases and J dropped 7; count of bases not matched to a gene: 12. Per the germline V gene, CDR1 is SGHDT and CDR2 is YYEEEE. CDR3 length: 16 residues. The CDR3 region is CASSLVGTAYLGEAFF. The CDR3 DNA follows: TGTGCCAGCAGCTTGGTCGGGACAGCTTATCTGGGTGAAGCTTTCTTT.

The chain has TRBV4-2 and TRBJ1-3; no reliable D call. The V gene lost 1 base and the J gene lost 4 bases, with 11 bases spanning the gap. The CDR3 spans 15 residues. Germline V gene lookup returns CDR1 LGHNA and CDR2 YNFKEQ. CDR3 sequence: CASSQATREGNTIYF. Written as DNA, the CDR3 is TGTGCCAGCAGCCAAGCTACCCGGGAAGGAAACACCATATATTTT.

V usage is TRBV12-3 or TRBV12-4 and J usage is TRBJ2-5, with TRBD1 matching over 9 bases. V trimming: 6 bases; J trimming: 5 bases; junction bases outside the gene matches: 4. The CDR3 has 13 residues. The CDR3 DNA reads TGTGCCAGCAGCGGGACAGGGCTTGAGACCCAGTACTTC. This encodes CASSGTGLETQYF.